These 7 T cell receptor beta chains came from one sample sequenced in a study of shared clonotypes between healthy human individuals. Generated by immunoSEQ multiplex PCR, the TCRdb table keeps only in-frame clones and is missing some. The sample has approximately 1.5 million clones, 98% to 99% seen once. The sequenced sample consisted of naive CD4+ T cells sorted from blood. Regarding subset: CD45RA+ positively selected. The receptor source for this set is a man aged 25 to 45 in good health.

The V gene is TRBV27, the J gene TRBJ2-2, with 7 bases lining up with TRBD1. V was clipped by 6 bases and J by 1 base; unmatched bases: 8. Germline V gene sequence: CDR1 MNHEY, CDR2 SMNVEV (reference sequence). The CDR3 spans 16 residues. CDR3 nucleotide sequence: TGTGCCAGCAGACTTACCGGGACAGTGAACACCGGGGAGCTGTTTTTT. It specifies CASRLTGTVNTGELFF.

V and J are TRBV4-2 and TRBJ2-7, with 9 bases fitting TRBD1. Looked up from germline, CDR1 is LGHNA and CDR2 is YNFKEQ. This CDR3 has 15 amino acids. V shed 3 bases, J shed 7 bases, and the junction held 10 bases outside the gene matches. The CDR3 DNA is TGTGCCAGCAGCCAGGAACAGGGGGCGGGAAAGGAGCAGTACTTC. Protein product: CASSQEQGAGKEQYF.

This chain connects TRBV9 to TRBJ2-1; TRBD2 might be the D (6 bases). V dropped 0 bases and J dropped 7 bases, with 14 bases sitting between them. This CDR3 is built from 15 residues. The V gene's germline CDR1 is SGDLS and CDR2 YYNGEE. Here the CDR3 reads CASSVVAGSVNEQFF. The DNA for the CDR3 is TGTGCCAGCAGCGTAGTGGCGGGGTCCGTGAATGAGCAGTTCTTC.

This clone was detected only once. V gene TRBV7-6 combines with J gene TRBJ2-5; 13 bases match TRBD2. The CDR3 sequence is 19 residues long. V shed 5 bases and J 4 bases; nucleotides not matched to a gene: 16. The V gene's germline CDR1 is SGHVS and CDR2 FNYEAQ. The CDR3 loop is CASSRSPPGTSGTRETQYF. In nucleotides, the CDR3 is TGTGCCAGCAGCCGTTCCCCTCCCGGGACTAGCGGGACTCGAGAGACCCAGTACTTC.

The chain carries TRBV28 and TRBJ2-5, with a tentative D call TRBD2 (6 bases). Per germline, CDR1 MDHEN and CDR2 SYDVKM. Trimming removed 1 base at V and 5 bases at J, with 29 bases between. The CDR3 totals 20 residues. CDR3: CASSLSVLSVRGRIRETQYF. The CDR3 DNA reads TGTGCCAGCAGTTTATCGGTACTTAGTGTCCGGGGGAGGATCCGCGAGACCCAGTACTTC.

With respect to this clone: Other DNA sequences in the same sample also yield this CDR3. The genes are TRBV7-9 and TRBJ2-7; possibly TRBD2 for D (5 bases). The V gene's germline CDR1 is SEHNR and CDR2 FQNEAQ (reference sequence). The CDR3 covers 13 residues. V was shortened by 1 base and J by 3 bases, with 7 bases between the two germline ends. The CDR3 coding sequence is TGTGCCAGCAGCTTAGAAGCGGTCTACGAGCAGTACTTC. It is translated as CASSLEAVYEQYF. Combining the CDR3 with reference TRBV7-9 and TRBJ2-7 gives the whole variable domain DTGVSQNPRHKITKRGQNVTFRCDPISEHNRLYWYRQTLGQGPEFLTYFQNEAQLEKSRLLSDRFSAERPKGSFSTLEIQRTEQGDSAMYLCASSLEAVYEQYFGPGTRLTVT.

The V gene is TRBV5-1, the J gene TRBJ1-1, with D perhaps TRBD1 (5 bases). The V gene's germline CDR1 is SGHRS and CDR2 YFSETQ. There are 13 residues in the CDR3. V shed 3 bases and J shed 2 bases, with 8 bases lying between them. CDR3 sequence (DNA): TGCGCCAGCAGCTATGGGGGAAACACTGAAGCTTTCTTT. Translated: CASSYGGNTEAFF.